The present TCR beta chain was sequenced within a study of blood T cell repertoires in COVID-19 (dated by TCRdb to 2020 to 2022). At the level of the whole study: Samples covering the acute and convalescent phases of COVID-19 were provided by collaborators in the United States, Italy and Spain. The prospective study material was composed of cDNA or gDNA derived from T cells, B-cell-depleted T cells, or PBMCs. Deeply sampled blood TCRbeta repertoires from subjects exposed to, actively infected with, or recovered from COVID-19 were included in the dataset. The repertoires were released in a freely available public database intended as a resource for research on the immune response to SARS-CoV-2. Samples were obtained from the ongoing ImmuneRACE study (first 160 participants) and from 1,200 or so subjects provided by 6 global collaborators. Sample metadata almost always included a de-identified subject ID, COVID-19 status, age in years and sex. HLA class I and class II types, where available, came from metadata supplied by the sample provider rather than from assay-based typing. Summary of the overall study and its limitations: The quantity of clinical and demographic metadata differed by source and by participant and was supplied without curation.

Enrolling through a virtual design, the prospective study's participants ranged in age from roughly 18 to 95 years and lived across about two dozen United States geographic areas. In the prospective study, participants were assigned to cohorts based on the clinical history participants reported in a screening survey and a study questionnaire. Each participant in the prospective study had whole blood, serum and a nasopharyngeal or oropharyngeal swab collected by mobile phlebotomists. Prospective study participants could optionally give additional blood draws and questionnaires over an approximately two-month period. Prospective study blood samples were shipped either frozen or at room temperature before DNA extraction. With respect to this clone: The target of this receptor is not known. No per-base quality is available; no much larger clone lies one base away.

TCRbeta CDR3 regions were amplified from genomic DNA using the immunoSEQ Assay, a bias-controlled multiplex PCR. The source study handled its data this way. Nucleated cell counts per sample were estimated from amplification of reference gene primers within the assay. To quantify the absolute abundance of each unique TCRbeta CDR3 rearrangement, sequence reads were collapsed and filtered. For each sample, productive Simpson clonality was calculated by taking the square root of Simpson's diversity index across productive rearrangements. TCRdb carries this immuneACCESS record with in-frame sequences only. Its versions omit some clonotypes, under half of them owing to an unresolved V gene in the studies checked, with the rest unexplained. V, J and clone size were drawn from that table, and D and trimming were deduced from the DNA. For this sample the table gives approximately 200,000 clones, of which about nine tenths were detected only once. Clones ranked in the top ten supply around a tenth of the sample.

The TCR sequence derives from a man between 18 and 35 years old with acute COVID-19. Sequencing was carried out using PBMCs or T cells enriched from blood (not recorded which).

This receptor carries the CDR3 CASSPLGQGGQPQHF. DNA sequence: TGTGCCAGCAGCCCGCTGGGACAGGGGGGTCAGCCCCAGCATTTT. The rearrangement combines TRBV28 with TRBJ1-5; TRBD1 matches 11 bases in the middle. After removal of 6 bases from V and 6 bases from J, the junction retains 7 bases not matched to a gene. The CDR3 holds 15 amino acids from the cysteine to the phenylalanine. Only CDR3 DNA remains: 45 bases, in frame from the first base. CDR1 and CDR2 are drawn from the germline V gene: MDHEN, SYDVKM. The full variable domain, completed from the reference TRBV28 and TRBJ1-5 proteins outside the CDR3, reads DVKVTQSSRYLVKRTGEKVFLECVQDMDHENMFWYRQDPGLGLRLIYFSYDVKMKEKGDIPEGYSVSREKKERFSLILESASTNQTSMYLCASSPLGQGGQPQHFGDGTRLSIL.